This entry is about one T cell receptor beta chain. Its antigen is not yet known. No base-level quality is on record; no much larger clone is a single base apart. The junction shows trimming of 5 bases on V and 8 bases on J, plus 11 bases between the germline ends. In the germline V gene (reference sequence), CDR1 corresponds to DFQATT and CDR2 to SNEGSKA. The CDR3 spans 11 residues, from the cysteine through the phenylalanine. Left in the record is the CDR3 DNA by itself, 33 bases read in frame from the first base. These data are taken from a study of OX40 agonist ivuxolimab in advanced cancers. Study-level background: Ivuxolimab was a fully human IgG2 agonistic monoclonal antibody targeting the costimulatory receptor OX40 (CD134). Partial responses were achieved by three dose-escalation patients, of whom one had hepatocellular carcinoma and two had cutaneous melanoma. The paper describes the monotherapy dose-escalation part (N of about 52 patients) of the phase I trial of ivuxolimab. Intravenous ivuxolimab was administered to patients every 2 weeks at six dose levels: 0.01, 0.1, 0.3, 1.5, 3 and 10 mg/kg. Of the 50 or so patients in dose escalation, some 20 had hepatocellular carcinoma, about 15 had melanoma, 9 had renal cell carcinoma and 9 had head and neck cancer. Prior anti-PD-1, anti-PD-L1 or anti-CTLA-4 therapy was permitted, and checkpoint inhibitors had been received by roughly two fifths of dose-escalation patients. A male proportion of almost 85% and a mean age of approximately 61 years, ranging from roughly 23 to 85, were recorded for the dose-escalation cohort. The purpose of peripheral TCRbeta sequencing was to test whether ivuxolimab changed TCR sequence diversity and led to clonal T-cell expansion. Overall study results and their limits: Clonal expansion of both CD4+ and CD8+ blood T cells was observed from baseline to week 6 at doses 0.1 to 3.0 mg/kg. Low levels of normalized T-cell clonal expansion were also shown by some nonresponding patients. On average, CD8+ T cells showed more expanded clones than CD4+ T cells after ivuxolimab. Partial responders in the 0.1-3.0 mg/kg groups had among the lowest normalized peripheral clonal expansion, especially among CD8+ T cells. Antigen specificity was not determined for the clonally expanded peripheral T cells.

The trial excluded patients who had a history of autoimmune disease or were on systemic immunosuppression. Peripheral blood for TCR sequencing was collected from all dose cohorts at baseline, on cycle 4 day 1, and on cycle 7 day 1. Samples were obtained from an open-label, multicenter, first-in-human phase I dose-escalation trial of ivuxolimab. Adults with locally advanced or metastatic melanoma, renal cell, hepatocellular, or head and neck squamous cell carcinoma were enrolled in the trial. Before TCR sequencing, CD4+ T cells and CD8+ T cells were sorted from peripheral blood as separate populations. For sequencing of the TCRbeta CDR3 region, genomic DNA was extracted from the sorted cells. The immunoSEQ Assay was used for sequencing of TCRbeta CDR3 regions. TCRdb provides this immuneACCESS table in a form limited to in-frame rearrangements. Some clones are lacking; in checked studies, under half of them reflect an unresolved V gene, and why the rest are absent is not known. The table for this sample lists fewer than 85,000 clones; 92% of them were counted only once. The ten largest clonotypes hold nearly 0.55% of the sample.

The sequences come from CD4+ or CD8+ T cells sorted from blood, collected in a trial of the OX40 agonist ivuxolimab. Recombination connected TRBV20-1 to TRBJ2-3; TRBD1 could be the D gene, as 6 bases match. This clonotype was sampled from an adult with an advanced solid tumor such as melanoma, head and neck, liver or kidney cancer. The CDR3 protein is CSAARGGTQYF. In nucleotide form, the sequence is TGCAGTGCTGCCAGGGGCGGTACGCAGTATTTT.